The rows below give T cell receptor beta chains drawn from one sample of a study of T-cell memory formation after mild COVID-19. TCRdb analysed the 5' RACE reads with MiXCR anew, one entry per CDR3 protein. The data contain a few hundred thousand distinct CDR3 sequences, around 19% of them singletons. Input material: PBMCs or a T cell subset sorted from them (not recorded which). These receptor sequences come from a man younger than 35 who had mild COVID-19 (a few samples of this study predate the infection). Cell type and time point are not known. Both conserved end residues are part of each CDR3. The D gene is left open where the match is weak. Only some rows state a clone size, as once, few, many or a class for expanded clones.

TRBJ1-1	.	TRBV18	.	TGTGCCAGCTCACCACCTAACGGGGGGTTTACTGAAGCTTTCTTT	CASSPPNGGFTEAFF
TRBJ1-2	once	TRBV6-5	.	TGTGCCAGCAGTTACTCGACACAGGCCCACTATGGCTACACCTTC	CASSYSTQAHYGYTF
TRBJ2-1	.	TRBV29-1	TRBD1	TGCAGCGCCGCGCGAGGACAGGGGGGCGATGAGCAGTTCTTC	CSAARGQGGDEQFF
TRBJ2-6	.	TRBV7-9	.	TGTGCCAGCAGCCAGCTACCAGGGGTCGGGGCCAACGTCCTGACTTTC	CASSQLPGVGANVLTF
TRBJ1-3	.	TRBV5-1	.	TGCGCCAGCAGCTTGGACGGGGACCCCTCTGGAAACACCATATATTTT	CASSLDGDPSGNTIYF
TRBJ1-6	.	TRBV7-9	.	TGTGCCAGCAGCCCCCGGACAGAGAGCTCCTATAATTCACCCCTCCACTTT	CASSPRTESSYNSPLHF
TRBJ2-7	few	TRBV7-2	.	TGTGCCAGCAGCTTAGATGCGGGTCCGTCCTACGAGCAGTACTTC	CASSLDAGPSYEQYF
TRBJ2-1	.	TRBV7-6	TRBD2	TGTGCCAGCAGCGCCGGACTAGCGGCGAGGGAGTTCTTC	CASSAGLAAREFF
TRBJ2-7	few	TRBV7-6	.	TGTGCCAGCAGTCCCGGGCCCCGGGCGGACGAGCAGTACTTC	CASSPGPRADEQYF
TRBJ2-1	.	TRBV7-3	TRBD2	TGTGCCAGCAGCGTTTCTAGCGGGGGGATTAATGAGCAGTTCTTC	CASSVSSGGINEQFF
TRBJ2-1	few	TRBV7-6	TRBD1	TGTGCCAGCAGCCCCGACAGGGAGCGCGAGCAGTTCTTC	CASSPDREREQFF
TRBJ2-3	.	TRBV24-1	.	TGTGCCACCAGTGATTTGTTCCGCCCCTATACGCAGTATTTT	CATSDLFRPYTQYF
TRBJ1-6	few	TRBV20-1	.	TGCAGTGCTAGATCTAACGGCGGGGTCTATAATTCACCCCTCCACTTT	CSARSNGGVYNSPLHF
TRBJ2-3	.	TRBV5-1	.	TGCGCCAGCAGCTTGTTCTTACGACCCTTCAGCACAGATACGCAGTATTTT	CASSLFLRPFSTDTQYF
TRBJ1-4	few	TRBV16	.	TGTGCCAGCAGCCAATCCACACTATCAACTAATGAAAAACTGTTTTTT	CASSQSTLSTNEKLFF
TRBJ1-6	few	TRBV5-1	.	TGCGCCAGCAGCCGGGACCTTGGGAATTCACCCCTCCACTTT	CASSRDLGNSPLHF